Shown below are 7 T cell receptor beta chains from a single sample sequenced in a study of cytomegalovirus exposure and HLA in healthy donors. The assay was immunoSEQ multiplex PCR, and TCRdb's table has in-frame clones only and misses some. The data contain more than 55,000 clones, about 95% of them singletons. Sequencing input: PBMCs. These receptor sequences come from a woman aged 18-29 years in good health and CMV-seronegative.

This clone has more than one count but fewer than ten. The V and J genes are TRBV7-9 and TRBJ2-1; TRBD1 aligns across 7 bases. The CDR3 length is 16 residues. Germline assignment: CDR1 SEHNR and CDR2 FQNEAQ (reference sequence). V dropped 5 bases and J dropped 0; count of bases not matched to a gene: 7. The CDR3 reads CASSVHRGNSYNEQFF. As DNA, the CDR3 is TGTGCCAGCAGCGTACACAGGGGTAACTCCTACAATGAGCAGTTCTTC.

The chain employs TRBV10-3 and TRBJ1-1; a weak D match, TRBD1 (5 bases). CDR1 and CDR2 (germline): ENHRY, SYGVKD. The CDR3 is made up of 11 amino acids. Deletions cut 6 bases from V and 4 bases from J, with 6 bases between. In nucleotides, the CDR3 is TGTGCCATCAGGGGGCCCACTGAAGCTTTCTTT. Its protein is CAIRGPTEAFF.

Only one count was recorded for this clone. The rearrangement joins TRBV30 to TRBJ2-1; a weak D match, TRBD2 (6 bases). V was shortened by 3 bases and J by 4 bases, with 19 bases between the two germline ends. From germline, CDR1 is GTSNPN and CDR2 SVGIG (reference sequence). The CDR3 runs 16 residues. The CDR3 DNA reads TGTGCCTGGAGAGACTACACGGGGGAGAGGTACAATGAGCAGTTCTTC. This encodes CAWRDYTGERYNEQFF.

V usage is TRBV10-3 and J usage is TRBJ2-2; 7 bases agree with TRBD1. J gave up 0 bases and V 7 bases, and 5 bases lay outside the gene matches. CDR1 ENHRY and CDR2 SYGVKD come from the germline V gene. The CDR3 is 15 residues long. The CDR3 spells CAIKRDSANTGELFF. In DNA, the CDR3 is TGTGCCATCAAACGGGACAGCGCGAACACCGGGGAGCTGTTTTTT.

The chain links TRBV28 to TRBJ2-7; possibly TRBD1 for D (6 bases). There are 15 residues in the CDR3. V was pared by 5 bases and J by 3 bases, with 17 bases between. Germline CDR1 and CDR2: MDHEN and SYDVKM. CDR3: CASSLTQGSIYEQYF. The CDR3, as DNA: TGTGCCAGCAGTCTAACACAGGGATCTATCTACGAGCAGTACTTC.

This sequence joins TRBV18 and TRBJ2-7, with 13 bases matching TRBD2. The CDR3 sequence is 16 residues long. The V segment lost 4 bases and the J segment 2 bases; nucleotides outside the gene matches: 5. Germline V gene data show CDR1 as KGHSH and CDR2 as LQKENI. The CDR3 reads CASSRGLAGPPYEQYF. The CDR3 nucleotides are TGTGCCAGCTCACGGGGACTAGCGGGGCCTCCCTACGAGCAGTACTTC.

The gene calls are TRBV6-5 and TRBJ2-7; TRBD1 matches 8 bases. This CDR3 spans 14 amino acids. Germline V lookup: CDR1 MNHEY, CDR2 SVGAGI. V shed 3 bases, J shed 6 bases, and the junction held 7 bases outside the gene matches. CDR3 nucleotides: TGTGCCAGCAGTTATACAGGGGGGATCGGCGAGCAGTACTTC. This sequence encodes CASSYTGGIGEQYF.